A single sample is the source of the 29 T cell receptor beta chains below, sequenced in a study of breast tumors, draining lymph nodes, adjacent tissues. Breast cancer patients provided tissue from their axillary draining lymph nodes. TCRdb re-derived calls from the multiplex PCR reads in MiXCR, one entry per CDR3 protein. Here the sample spans roughly 120,000 distinct CDR3 sequences, just under 20% being singletons. The sample was axillary lymph node tissue. Source of these receptors: a female donor with breast cancer. Some clones in this sample may be carry-over from other donors' samples.

This clonotype was seen at least ten times. The CDR3 protein is CASSLGWERVGELFF. The CDR3 nucleotides read TGTGCCAGCAGCTTAGGTTGGGAGAGAGTCGGGGAGCTGTTTTTT. This chain connects TRBV7-8 to TRBJ2-2; possibly TRBD2 for D (5 bases). V lost 1 base and J lost 7, with 13 bases in between. From germline, CDR1 is SGHVS and CDR2 FQNEAQ. This CDR3 region has 15 residues.

At least ten counts were recorded for this clonotype. The V and J genes are TRBV7-2 and TRBJ2-3; TRBD2 matches at 15 bases. The CDR3 has 17 amino acids. Germline V lookup: CDR1 SGHTA, CDR2 FQGNSA. The junction had 6 bases not matched to a gene; V was cut back by 3 bases and J by 5 bases. DNA of the CDR3: TGTGCCAGCAGCTTTTTGGGACTAGCGGGAGGTGGAGATACGCAGTATTTT. Its protein is CASSFLGLAGGGDTQYF.

This clonotype has a handful of counts. V is TRBV27 and J is TRBJ1-5; weak D call: TRBD1 (5 bases). The CDR3 covers 12 residues. Germline CDR1 MNHEY, CDR2 SMNVEV (reference sequence). V lost 5 bases, J lost 6 bases, and 8 bases lay in between. The CDR3 DNA reads TGTGCCAGCAGTGCAGGGACTCAGCCCCAGCATTTT. It codes for CASSAGTQPQHF.

This clonotype was recorded at least ten times. J is TRBJ2-1 and V is TRBV20-1, with D possibly being TRBD1 (5 bases). This CDR3 has 12 amino acids. The V and J ends lost 0 bases and 12 bases respectively, with 12 bases between them. Germline V lookup: CDR1 DFQATT, CDR2 SNEGSKA (reference sequence). The CDR3 protein is CSARDGAPGQFF. The CDR3 region has the DNA TGCAGTGCTAGAGATGGGGCCCCCGGGCAGTTCTTC.

The table lists this clonotype with many counts. The rearrangement uses TRBV6-6 and TRBJ1-2, with 7 bases fitting TRBD1. The CDR3 has 16 amino acids. V dropped 6 bases and J dropped 2; count of bases not matched to a gene: 12. Germline V lookup: CDR1 MNHNY, CDR2 SVGAGI (reference sequence). CDR3 DNA: TGTGCCAGCAGGCTTTCATCAGGGGGGGTAAACTATGGCTACACCTTC. This sequence encodes CASRLSSGGVNYGYTF.

In its sample, this clonotype was seen a few times. The chain links TRBV12-3 or TRBV12-4 to TRBJ2-1, with D perhaps matching TRBD1 or TRBD2 (6 bases each). Between the trimmed V and J ends, which lost 5 bases and 4 bases, there was a span of 15 bases. The CDR3 totals 15 residues. The CDR3 reads CASSPTGGRYNEQFF. CDR3 DNA: TGTGCCAGCAGTCCTACCGGGGGCAGGTACAATGAGCAGTTCTTC.

This clonotype occurred many times. The chain carries TRBV10-2 and TRBJ1-2; 10 bases match TRBD1. This CDR3 has 17 amino acids. Germline loops: CDR1 WSHSY, CDR2 SAAADI. With 3 bases clipped from V and 6 bases from J, the junction kept 13 bases outside the gene matches. The CDR3 protein is CASSDRDRGGRKNGYTF. The CDR3 DNA reads as TGCGCCAGCAGTGATCGGGACAGGGGCGGAAGGAAAAATGGCTACACCTTC.

In its sample, this clonotype was seen many times. This chain links TRBV6-1 with TRBJ1-2, with TRBD1 matching 8 bases. This CDR3 is built from 16 residues. Germline CDR1 reads MNHNS; CDR2 reads SASEGT. The V segment lost 6 bases and the J segment 2 bases; nucleotides outside the gene matches: 11. In DNA form, the CDR3 reads TGTGCCAGCAGATCGCCTCAGGGGGCGTCGAACTATGGCTACACCTTC. Translating it yields CASRSPQGASNYGYTF.

This clonotype was picked up a small number of times. This chain uses TRBV28 with TRBJ2-1; 8 bases line up with TRBD2. The CDR3 is 17 amino acids. After removal of 1 base from V and 4 bases from J, the junction contained 9 bases not matched to a gene. Looked up from germline, CDR1 is MDHEN and CDR2 is SYDVKM. Written as DNA, the CDR3 is TGTGCCAGCAGTTTATTTACGGCGGGAGGAGGTTACAATGAGCAGTTCTTC. Protein: CASSLFTAGGGYNEQFF.

Comment on this clonotype: A clone one base away is much larger, so this may be a read error. The genes are TRBV11-1 and TRBJ2-2, with TRBD2 matching over 15 bases. J lost 3 bases, V lost 6 bases, and 8 bases had no gene match. This CDR3 contains 18 residues. Per germline, CDR1 SGHAT and CDR2 FQDESV (reference sequence). CDR3 DNA sequence: TGTGCCAGCAGGCGGGGACTAGCGGGGGGCATGGACACCGGGGAGCTGTTTTTT. Its protein is CASRRGLAGGMDTGELFF.

This clonotype was seen repeatedly, ten times or more. The CDR3 loop reads CASSQDLLGTGYNEQFF. CDR3 coding DNA: TGTGCCAGCAGCCAAGATCTACTCGGGACAGGGTACAATGAGCAGTTCTTC. The chain uses TRBV3-1 and TRBJ2-1, with 9 bases fitting TRBD1. Trimming cost V 0 bases and J 4 bases; bases outside gene matches: 7. Germline loops: CDR1 LGHDT, CDR2 YNNKEL (reference sequence). This CDR3 spans 17 amino acids.

This clonotype was seen ten or more times. The V and J genes are TRBV7-9 and TRBJ2-3; D possibly corresponds to TRBD2 (5 bases). V was shortened by 5 bases and J by 0 bases, with 18 bases between the two germline ends. Germline values: CDR1 SEHNR, CDR2 FQNEAQ (reference sequence). The length of the CDR3 is 17 residues. The CDR3 sequence is CASSHPIREPSTDTQYF. The CDR3 region has the DNA TGTGCCAGCAGCCATCCTATAAGGGAGCCTAGCACAGATACGCAGTATTTT. Full variable domain (rest looked up from reference TRBV7-9 and TRBJ2-3): DTGVSQNPRHKITKRGQNVTFRCDPISEHNRLYWYRQTLGQGPEFLTYFQNEAQLEKSRLLSDRFSAERPKGSFSTLEIQRTEQGDSAMYLCASSHPIREPSTDTQYFGPGTRLTVL.

This clonotype was found many times. The chain is built from TRBV5-1 and TRBJ2-3; TRBD1 matches 8 bases. The ends lost 7 bases at V and 1 base at J; junction bases unmatched: 8. The germline gives CDR1 SGHRS, CDR2 YFSETQ. The CDR3 is 15 amino acids. CDR3 loop: CASHGTTGGTDTQYF. DNA of the CDR3: TGCGCCAGCCACGGGACGACAGGGGGCACAGATACGCAGTATTTT.

In the case of this clonotype: A much larger clone differs by one base, so this may be a read error. This chain links TRBV13 with TRBJ2-1, with a tentative D call TRBD2 (6 bases). Looked up from germline, CDR1 is PRHDT and CDR2 is FYEKMQ (reference sequence). The V end was cut by 7 bases, the J end by 5 bases, with 18 bases between. CDR3 size: 15 residues. The CDR3 region is CASTPGRRSDNEQFF. The DNA for the CDR3 is TGTGCCAGCACCCCTGGGAGGAGAAGTGACAATGAGCAGTTCTTC.

This clonotype was seen many times. Germline and junction disagree at one end, which may indicate a read error. This rearrangement joins TRBV7-7 to TRBJ2-3; no clear D. The germline V gene has CDR1 SSHAT and CDR2 FNYEAQ (reference sequence). The length of the CDR3 is 17 residues. CDR3 coding DNA: TGTGCTAGCAGCAAAAACGGTGTTGGGGTGTCCGTCGATACGCAGTATTTT. Translating it yields CASSKNGVGVSVDTQYF.

Comments on this clonotype: This may stem from a read error, because a much larger clone lies one nucleotide away. V gene TRBV3-1 combines with J gene TRBJ2-5, with unresolved D. Looked up from germline, CDR1 is LGHDT and CDR2 is YNNKEL (reference sequence). The CDR3 length is 13 residues. For the CDR3, the DNA is TGTGCCGGCAGCCTGGCTGACAAAGAGACCCAGTACTTC. This codes for CAGSLADKETQYF.

Points on this clonotype: It may be a read error: a sequence one base away is much more abundant. This rearrangement joins TRBV18 to TRBJ2-7; 10 nucleotides match TRBD1. This CDR3 has 16 amino acids. Looked up from germline, CDR1 is KGHSH and CDR2 is LQKENI. The CDR3 nucleotides are TGTGCCAACTCACCACTACACCGGGACAGGGGCTACGAGCAGTACTTC. Translated: CANSPLHRDRGYEQYF. The full variable domain, rest sourced from reference TRBV18 and TRBJ2-7, is NAGVMQNPRHLVRRRGQEARLRCSPMKGHSHVYWYRQLPEEGLKFMVYLQKENIIDESGMPKERFSAEFPKEGPSILRIQQVVRGDSAAYFCANSPLHRDRGYEQYFGPGTRLTVT.

This clonotype was counted a few times. The J gene is TRBJ2-3, the V gene TRBV4-1; 9 bases agree with TRBD2. There are 16 residues in the CDR3. Germline V CDR1 and CDR2: MGHRA, YSYEKL. Losses at the gene ends were 2 bases for V and 3 bases for J; bases not matched to a gene: 6. For the CDR3, the DNA is TGCGCCAGCAGCCAACGCAGCGGGGGGCGGACAGATACGCAGTATTTT. It codes for CASSQRSGGRTDTQYF.

Remarks on this clonotype: A much bigger clone sits one base away, suggesting this may be a read error. The V and J genes are TRBV6-6 and TRBJ1-5; no clear D. The CDR3 is 14 residues long. Trimming shortened V by 2 bases and J by 2 bases, and 7 bases separated the two germline ends. Germline V gene data show CDR1 as MNHNY and CDR2 as SVGAGI (reference sequence). The CDR3 DNA follows: TGTGCCAGCAGTTACAGGACCGGCAATCAGCCCCAGCATTTT. It encodes CASSYRTGNQPQHF.

With regard to this clonotype: Possible read error: a much larger clone is one base away. The chain uses TRBV7-9 and TRBJ1-3, with TRBD1 matching over 8 bases. Germline values: CDR1 SEHNR, CDR2 FQNEAQ (reference sequence). The CDR3 loop spans 15 amino acids. CDR3 region: CASSFVTGVGSTIYF. The DNA of the CDR3 is TGTGCCAGCAGCTTCGTGACAGGGGTAGGAAGCACCATATATTTT.

This clonotype was recorded a few times. A much larger clonotype is one base distant, so this may be a read error. The rearrangement uses TRBV6-4 and TRBJ2-7, with D perhaps being TRBD1 or TRBD2 (5 bases each). The V end lost 7 bases, the J end lost 4 bases, and 20 bases lay between the germline ends. The germline CDR1 and CDR2 sequences are MRHNA and SNTAGT. This CDR3 has 15 amino acids. DNA for the CDR3: TGTGCCAGCACCCGCCTAGGGGAGTCCACTTACGAGCAGTACTTC. As protein: CASTRLGESTYEQYF.

This sequence joins TRBV2 and TRBJ1-5; D gene ambiguous. The CDR3 is made up of 14 amino acids. CDR1 is SNHLY, CDR2 FYNNEI, per germline. Trimming took off 7 bases at V and 7 bases at J, with 17 bases between the two ends. In DNA, the CDR3 is TGTGCCAGCAAAAGTCGGGTAACTGGGCAGCCCCAGCATTTT. It codes for CASKSRVTGQPQHF.

This clonotype was recorded many times. The gene calls are TRBV7-2 and TRBJ2-5, with 8 bases that match TRBD1. After removal of 9 bases from V and 5 bases from J, the junction contained 8 bases not matched to a gene. Germline V gene data show CDR1 as SGHTA and CDR2 as FQGNSA. CDR3 length equals 13 residues. CDR3 DNA: TGTGCCAGTAGCAGGGGGCAGATGGAGACCCAGTACTTC. Residues: CASSRGQMETQYF.

A note on this clonotype: This could be a read error, since a much larger clone is one nucleotide away. The rearrangement joins TRBV2 to TRBJ2-5, with D possibly being TRBD2 (7 bases). The V gene's germline CDR1 is SNHLY and CDR2 FYNNEI. This CDR3 comprises 12 residues. The CDR3 DNA sequence: TGTGCCAGCTCCGGGGGGCAAGAGACCCGGTACTTC. It codes for CASSGGQETRYF.

This clonotype was observed many times. CDR3 protein: CASGAWRSGELFF. The CDR3 DNA sequence: TGTGCCAGCGGGGCTTGGAGAAGCGGGGAGCTGTTTTTT. The V and J genes are TRBV11-2 and TRBJ2-2; a possible D gene is TRBD1 (5 bases). Trimming took 8 bases from V and 7 from J, leaving 14 bases between them. The CDR3 consists of 13 residues. Germline-derived CDR1 and CDR2 are SGHAT and FQNNGV.

This clonotype was counted many times. The chain employs TRBV20-1 and TRBJ2-3; perhaps D is TRBD1 or TRBD2 (5 bases each). Trimming left V 8 bases short and J 0 bases short, with 12 bases between. From germline, CDR1 is DFQATT and CDR2 SNEGSKA (reference sequence). There are 13 residues in the CDR3. Here the CDR3 reads CSKGTASTDTQYF. CDR3 DNA sequence: TGCAGTAAAGGGACCGCTAGCACAGATACGCAGTATTTT.

In its sample, this clonotype was seen a few times. The gene calls are TRBV7-8 and TRBJ2-4; D is perhaps TRBD2 (6 bases). The germline CDR1 and CDR2 sequences are SGHVS and FQNEAQ. This CDR3 is built from 18 residues. Trimming shortened V by 5 bases and J by 1 base, and 21 bases separated the two germline ends. In nucleotides, the CDR3 is TGTGCCAGCAGCCCAGAGGGTGCGTCGGGAGTTGCCAAAAACATTCAGTACTTC. The encoded protein is CASSPEGASGVAKNIQYF.

This clonotype has ten or more counts. The chain uses TRBV19 and TRBJ2-1, with 7 bases lining up with TRBD2. CDR3 length: 15 residues. The V and J ends lost 1 base and 9 bases, in that order; junction bases with no gene match: 9. Germline V gene sequence: CDR1 LNHDA, CDR2 SQIVND (reference sequence). The CDR3 loop is CASSIAGGELTEQFF. In DNA form, the CDR3 reads TGTGCCAGTAGTATAGCGGGAGGCGAACTCACTGAGCAGTTCTTC.

The chain uses TRBV5-1 and TRBJ2-7; 10 nucleotides agree with TRBD1. The junction had 5 bases not matched to a gene; V was cut back by 6 bases and J by 2 bases. The CDR3 is 14 amino acids. The germline V gene has CDR1 SGHRS and CDR2 YFSETQ. CDR3 DNA: TGCGCCAGCAACCCCGGGACAGGGGCCTACGAGCAGTACTTC. This codes for CASNPGTGAYEQYF.